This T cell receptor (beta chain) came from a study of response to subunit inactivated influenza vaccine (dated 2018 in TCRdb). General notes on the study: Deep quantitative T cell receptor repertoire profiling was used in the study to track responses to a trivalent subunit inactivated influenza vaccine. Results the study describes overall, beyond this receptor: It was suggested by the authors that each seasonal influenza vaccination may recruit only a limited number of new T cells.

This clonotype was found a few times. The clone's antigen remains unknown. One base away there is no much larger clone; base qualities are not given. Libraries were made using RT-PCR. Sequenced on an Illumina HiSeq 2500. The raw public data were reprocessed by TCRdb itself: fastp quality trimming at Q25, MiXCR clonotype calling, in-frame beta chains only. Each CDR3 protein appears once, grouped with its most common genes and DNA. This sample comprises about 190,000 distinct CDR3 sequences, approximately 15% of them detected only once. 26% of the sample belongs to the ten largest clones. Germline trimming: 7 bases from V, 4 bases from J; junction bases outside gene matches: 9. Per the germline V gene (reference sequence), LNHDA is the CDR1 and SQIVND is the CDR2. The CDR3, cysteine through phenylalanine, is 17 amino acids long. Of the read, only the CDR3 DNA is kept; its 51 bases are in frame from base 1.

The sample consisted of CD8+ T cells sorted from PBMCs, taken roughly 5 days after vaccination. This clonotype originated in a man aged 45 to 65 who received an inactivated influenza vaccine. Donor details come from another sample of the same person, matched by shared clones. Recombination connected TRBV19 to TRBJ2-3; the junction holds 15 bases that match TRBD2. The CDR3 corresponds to CASNPGLAGGLADTQYF. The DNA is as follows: TGTGCCAGTAACCCAGGACTAGCGGGGGGGCTAGCAGATACGCAGTATTTT.